A single sample is the source of the 26 T cell receptor beta chains below, sequenced in a study of control samples from healthy donors and cancer patients. Generated by immunoSEQ multiplex PCR, the TCRdb table keeps only in-frame clones and is missing some. Here the sample spans 100,000 to 150,000 clones, roughly 84% being singletons. The sequenced material came from blood. These receptors all stem from a man between 18 and 29 years old in good health.

This clone was seen a handful of times. The chain employs TRBV19 and TRBJ2-1; no reliable D call. V was cut by 4 bases and J by 2 bases, with 9 bases left in between. There are 14 residues in the CDR3. Germline assignment: CDR1 LNHDA and CDR2 SQIVND (reference sequence). CDR3 sequence: CASSSRVTYNEQFF. The CDR3 bases are TGTGCCAGTAGTAGTAGGGTGACCTACAATGAGCAGTTCTTC.

The CDR3 DNA reads as TGTGCCAGTAGTTCCCGTGAGACACTGAGCTCCTACGAGCAGTACTTC. It translates to CASSSRETLSSYEQYF. The chain joins TRBV19 to TRBJ2-7; unclear D gene. CDR3 length: 16 amino acids. Germline V lookup: CDR1 LNHDA, CDR2 SQIVND (reference sequence). V lost 5 bases and J 0 bases, leaving 17 bases between the germline ends.

CDR3: CATSTGQGNNEQFF. CDR3 bases: TGTGCCACCTCAACGGGACAGGGGAACAATGAGCAGTTCTTC. J is TRBJ2-1 and V is TRBV9, with 10 bases aligning to TRBD1. J lost 5 bases, V lost 9 bases, and 8 bases had no gene match. The CDR3 is 14 residues long. Germline values: CDR1 SGDLS, CDR2 YYNGEE.

The chain couples TRBV9 to TRBJ2-2; D is unresolved. CDR1 and CDR2 from the germline V gene are SGDLS and YYNGEE. This CDR3 comprises 12 residues. V lost 1 base, J lost 7 bases, and 5 bases lay in between. The CDR3 nucleotides read TGTGCCAGCAGCGTAAGGATCGGGGAGCTGTTTTTT. Translated, it gives CASSVRIGELFF. Full variable domain (outside the CDR3, taken from reference TRBV9 and TRBJ2-2): DSGVTQTPKHLITATGQRVTLRCSPRSGDLSVYWYQQSLDQGLQFLIQYYNGEERAKGNILERFSAQQFPDLHSELNLSSLELGDSALYFCASSVRIGELFFGEGSRLTVL.

The rearrangement links TRBV19 to TRBJ2-1; 8 nucleotides agree with TRBD1. Unmatched junction bases numbered 15, after V lost 7 bases and J lost 7 bases. CDR1 and CDR2 from the germline V gene are LNHDA and SQIVND (reference sequence). The CDR3 runs to 16 residues. The CDR3 protein is CASISRQGAKSNEQFF. CDR3 coding DNA: TGTGCCAGTATTTCAAGGCAGGGGGCGAAATCTAATGAGCAGTTCTTC. Based on the CDR3 plus reference TRBV19 and TRBJ2-1, the full variable domain is DGGITQSPKYLFRKEGQNVTLSCEQNLNHDAMYWYRQDPGQGLRLIYYSQIVNDFQKGDIAEGYSVSREKKESFPLTVTSAQKNPTAFYLCASISRQGAKSNEQFFGPGTRLTVL.

J is TRBJ2-4 and V is TRBV15; the D gene could be TRBD1 or TRBD2 (5 bases each). The CDR3 totals 17 residues. Trimming pared 0 bases from V and 2 bases from J, leaving 14 bases between. Germline CDR1 reads LNHNV; CDR2 reads YYDKDF (reference sequence). CDR3 coding DNA: TGTGCCACCAGCAGAGATGAGTCGGGGCTCACCAAAAACATTCAGTACTTC. Translated: CATSRDESGLTKNIQYF.

The chain couples TRBV2 to TRBJ2-3; the D gene is possibly TRBD1 (5 bases). Per germline, CDR1 SNHLY and CDR2 FYNNEI. The V end was cut by 4 bases, the J end by 0 bases, with 11 bases between. The CDR3 length is 15 residues. The CDR3 coding sequence is TGTGCCAGCAGTGTAAGGGGCGATAGCACAGATACGCAGTATTTT. Its translation is CASSVRGDSTDTQYF.

V and J are TRBV18 and TRBJ2-1, with a weak D call TRBD2 (6 bases). The V gene lost 3 bases and the J gene lost 8 bases, with 8 bases spanning the gap. CDR1 and CDR2 from the germline V gene are KGHSH and LQKENI. The CDR3 runs 12 residues. CDR3 sequence: CASSPSGDEQFF. DNA of the CDR3: TGTGCCAGCTCACCTTCGGGGGATGAGCAGTTCTTC.

This rearrangement joins TRBV6-5 to TRBJ1-5; no reliable D call. The CDR3 spans 14 residues. Germline V gives CDR1 MNHEY, CDR2 SVGAGI. Trimming removed 5 bases at V and 6 bases at J, with 14 bases between. In nucleotides, the CDR3 is TGTGCCAGCAGTCCGCTGTGGGGTGGTCAGCCCCAGCATTTT. Translation gives CASSPLWGGQPQHF.

This clone was picked up one time. V usage is TRBV4-3 and J usage is TRBJ2-7; 8 bases agree with TRBD1. There are 15 residues in the CDR3. V gave up 4 bases and J gave up 0 bases; unmatched junction bases: 5. Germline CDR1 LGHNA, CDR2 YSLEER. The CDR3 loop reads CASSLQTGASYEQYF. DNA for the CDR3: TGCGCCAGCAGCCTGCAGACAGGGGCCTCCTACGAGCAGTACTTC.

V is TRBV6-6 and J is TRBJ1-1; maybe TRBD1 (5 bases). Germline CDR1 is MNHNY and CDR2 is SVGAGI (reference sequence). V lost 2 bases to trimming and J lost 4 bases, with 11 bases between them. The CDR3 covers 14 residues. The CDR3 loop reads CASSYGTSRTEAFF. For the CDR3, the DNA is TGTGCCAGCAGTTACGGGACTTCCCGCACTGAAGCTTTCTTT.

V gene TRBV4-1 combines with J gene TRBJ1-2; maybe TRBD1 (6 bases). The CDR3 length is 15 residues. The V gene's germline CDR1 is MGHRA and CDR2 YSYEKL. V dropped 4 bases and J dropped 8 bases, with 20 bases sitting between them. CDR3 sequence (DNA): TGCGCCAGCAGCCGGTCGAAGGGGATACAGGGCGGCTACACCTTC. Its translation is CASSRSKGIQGGYTF.

This clone was counted a single time. The chain links TRBV9 to TRBJ2-1, with D perhaps TRBD2 (6 bases). CDR1 and CDR2 (germline): SGDLS, YYNGEE. Deletions cut 2 bases from V and 6 bases from J, with 15 bases between. This CDR3 is built from 15 residues. CDR3 DNA sequence: TGTGCCAGCAGCGTTCGCGGAGGGACCGCCAATGAGCAGTTCTTC. Its protein product is CASSVRGGTANEQFF.

The J gene is TRBJ1-4, the V gene TRBV7-2; D uncertain. The germline V gene encodes CDR1 SGHTA and CDR2 FQGNSA. The CDR3 covers 15 residues. The V end lost 1 base, the J end lost 5 bases, and 11 bases lay between the germline ends. The CDR3 region has the DNA TGTGCCAGCAGCTTAGGTGGCCTAGCGAATGAAAAACTGTTTTTT. Amino acids: CASSLGGLANEKLFF.

V usage is TRBV3-1 (or the pseudogene TRBV3-2) and J usage is TRBJ2-5; TRBD2 matches at 13 bases. The CDR3 has 15 residues. V dropped 8 bases and J dropped 1; count of bases not matched to a gene: 4. CDR1 is LGHDT and CDR2 is YNNKEL in the germline V gene (reference sequence). The CDR3 nucleotides are TGTGCCAGCCGGACTAGCGGGAGAGCCCAAGAGACCCAGTACTTC. Protein sequence: CASRTSGRAQETQYF.

The gene calls are TRBV18 and TRBJ2-1, with 7 bases that match TRBD2. The V and J ends lost 0 bases and 5 bases, in that order; junction bases with no gene match: 7. The CDR3 sequence is 16 residues long. Germline CDR1 and CDR2: KGHSH and LQKENI. The CDR3 coding sequence is TGTGCCAGCTCACCACCGTACGCGGGAGCAGACAATGAGCAGTTCTTC. Its protein is CASSPPYAGADNEQFF.

The count of this clone is one. V and J are TRBV23-1 and TRBJ1-1, with D perhaps matching TRBD1 (6 bases). TRBV23-1 is an ORF; its function is uncertain. Trimming stripped 2 bases from V and 0 bases from J, with 13 bases between. The CDR3 consists of 16 residues. This CDR3 is CASSQAKGQMNTEAFF. The CDR3 nucleotides are TGCGCCAGCAGTCAAGCGAAGGGACAAATGAACACTGAAGCTTTCTTT.

The chain couples TRBV19 to TRBJ2-7; no firm D call. Trimming removed 6 bases from V and 2 bases from J, with 14 bases in between. CDR3 length: 14 residues. CDR1 LNHDA and CDR2 SQIVND come from the germline V gene (reference sequence). The CDR3, as DNA: TGTGCCAGTAGCCCCACAAGGACCCCCTACGAGCAGTACTTC. This translates into CASSPTRTPYEQYF.

V gene TRBV5-4 combines with J gene TRBJ1-6, with a tentative D call TRBD1 (6 bases). V was pared by 4 bases and J by 0 bases, with 14 bases between. The germline gives CDR1 SGHNT, CDR2 YYREEE (reference sequence). This CDR3 has 17 residues. Here the CDR3 reads CASSPTQGSSYNSPLHF. The CDR3 DNA reads TGTGCCAGCAGCCCTACACAGGGAAGCTCCTATAATTCACCCCTCCACTTT.

This clone was seen a handful of times. The CDR3 DNA reads as TGCGCCACAACGGGCGGGAGGGCGACAGATACGCAGTATTTT. Residues: CATTGGRATDTQYF. The chain is built from TRBV5-1 and TRBJ2-3; 9 bases agree with TRBD2. There are 14 residues in the CDR3. J lost 3 bases, V lost 9 bases, and 8 bases had no gene match. CDR1 is SGHRS and CDR2 is YFSETQ in the germline V gene.

The V and J genes are TRBV9 and TRBJ2-2, with a tentative D call TRBD1 (6 bases). The CDR3 consists of 18 residues. Germline CDR1 is SGDLS and CDR2 is YYNGEE. Trimming removed 4 bases from V and 2 bases from J, with 21 bases in between. The chain's CDR3 is CASSPKGRGKGNTGELFF. The DNA for the CDR3 is TGTGCCAGCAGCCCAAAAGGCAGGGGAAAGGGAAACACCGGGGAGCTGTTTTTT. Variable domain in full (rest from reference TRBV9 and TRBJ2-2): DSGVTQTPKHLITATGQRVTLRCSPRSGDLSVYWYQQSLDQGLQFLIQYYNGEERAKGNILERFSAQQFPDLHSELNLSSLELGDSALYFCASSPKGRGKGNTGELFFGEGSRLTVL.

The chain joins TRBV7-9 to TRBJ1-5, with D perhaps TRBD1 (6 bases). Germline-derived CDR1 and CDR2 are SEHNR and FQNEAQ (reference sequence). The CDR3 extends over 17 amino acids. With 1 base removed from V and 5 bases from J, the gap between germline ends came to 18 bases. The CDR3 reads CASSLGSYGGADQPQHF. CDR3 bases: TGTGCCAGCAGCTTAGGATCTTATGGGGGCGCGGATCAGCCCCAGCATTTT.

The V and J genes are TRBV5-1 and TRBJ1-6; 7 nucleotides match TRBD1. V was pared by 5 bases and J by 7 bases, with 9 bases of the junction left unmatched. Germline-derived CDR1 and CDR2 are SGHRS and YFSETQ. The length of the CDR3 is 15 residues. In DNA form, the CDR3 reads TGCGCCAGCAGTAATACGACAGGGTTGAATTCACCCCTCCACTTT. The encoded protein is CASSNTTGLNSPLHF.

The chain joins TRBV7-9 to TRBJ1-2; D possibly corresponds to TRBD1 (5 bases). The CDR3 covers 12 residues. Germline values: CDR1 SEHNR, CDR2 FQNEAQ (reference sequence). Trimming shortened V by 0 bases and J by 8 bases, and 7 bases separated the two germline ends. CDR3 bases: TGTGCCAGCAGCTTAGCCGGGGGAGGCTACACCTTC. This sequence encodes CASSLAGGGYTF.

The chain recombines TRBV6-6 with TRBJ1-1, with 11 positions matching TRBD1. Unmatched junction bases numbered 7, after V lost 5 bases and J lost 5 bases. Germline V gene lookup returns CDR1 MNHNY and CDR2 SVGAGI (reference sequence). This CDR3 has 15 amino acids. The CDR3 is CASSPPGQGGTEAFF. The CDR3 region has the DNA TGTGCCAGCAGTCCTCCGGGACAGGGGGGAACTGAAGCTTTCTTT.

This chain links TRBV5-1 with TRBJ1-3, with D possibly being TRBD1 (5 bases). Germline lookup yields CDR1 SGHRS and CDR2 YFSETQ. The V and J ends lost 0 bases and 2 bases respectively, with 18 bases between them. The CDR3 length is 18 residues. The CDR3 reads CASSLAGLGEIAGNTIYF. DNA of the CDR3: TGCGCCAGCAGCTTGGCCGGTCTAGGGGAAATCGCTGGAAACACCATATATTTT.